This TCR beta chain appears in the sequencing data of a study of T cell responses to AZD1222 COVID-19 vaccine listed by TCRdb under 2021. For context, the study as a whole: AZD1222 recipients whose second dose came at about 4 weeks and those whose second dose came at about 12 weeks were combined into one group, since spike-specific TCR depth and breadth did not differ between the two schedules. A total of more than 230 trial participants underwent TCR sequencing, of whom some 210 received two doses of AZD1222 and some 26 received two doses of the MenACWY control vaccine. Trial participants were enrolled by age into subgroups of 18-55, 56-69 and 70-plus years, and around 150, 29 and 61 TCR-sequenced participants, respectively, were included in these subgroups.

The CDR3 regions of human TCRbeta chains were analyzed by immunosequencing. The authors processed their data as follows. TCRs in the repertoires were compared against a reference library of SARS-CoV-2-specific TCRs that had been generated with the MIRA antigen-specificity platform. Breadth was defined as the fraction of unique TCRs that were SARS-CoV-2-associated. Depth was defined as the fraction of total T cells that were SARS-CoV-2-associated. Each spike-specific TCR was assigned to its reactive spike region and to a CD4 or CD8 class using the MIRA data. Log10-transformed breadth and depth values were compared by one-way ANOVA with Sidak's multiple comparisons tests. This immuneACCESS table, as held by TCRdb, lists in-frame sequences with V and J called but not all clones. Of the missing ones, under half trace to an unresolved V gene in checked studies; the others have no known cause. V and J calls and clone size follow that table, whereas D and trimming were derived from the DNA. Across this sample there are around 100,000 clones, with just under 95% seen only once. 2.2% of the sample is held by the ten biggest clonotypes.

What the study reported, not specific to this receptor: Reportedly, close to half of the unique spike-specific TCRs recognized epitopes lying outside the regions that are mutated in the B.1.351 and B.1.1.7 variants. The 56-69-year group was small, and its depth increase did not reach significance, likely because of low power. Conclusions about previously exposed vaccinees are limited because only 6 or 7 AZD1222 recipients were SARS-CoV-2 seropositive at baseline. Most participants were white British and females outnumbered males, and the authors suggested that clonal diversity may have been underestimated. After two AZD1222 doses, spike-specific TCR breadth and depth were significantly higher than at day 0 and than in MenACWY recipients. The whole spike protein was spanned by vaccine-associated CD4 TCRs, and dominant responses were seen in regions 160-218 and 743-854. Because no day 14 peak-response samples were available, the repertoires could be characterized only after the peak T cell response.

The meaning of the sample's time point label: baseline before first vaccination. Vaccinee samples were obtained from the UK trials COV001 and COV002, which included a single-blind randomized controlled phase 2/3 trial of AZD1222 (ChAdOx1 nCoV-19) in healthy adults. Trial participant PBMC samples were collected at day 0 and day 28 after the second dose for TCRbeta chain sequencing. Remarks on this clone: The target of this receptor is not known. Nothing much larger sits one base from this clone, and base qualities are not available.

Taken from cysteine to phenylalanine, the CDR3 has 14 residues. Only the CDR3 DNA is retained, 42 bases long and in frame from the first base. For CDR1 and CDR2, the germline V gene lists SGDLS and YYNGEE. V and J are truncated by 0 bases and 8 bases respectively, leaving an intervening sequence of 11 bases. Sequenced material: peripheral blood, taken on day 0 of AZD1222 vaccination. The receptor comes from an adult in good health. The rearranged chain carries TRBV9 and TRBJ1-4; the D gene identity is not certain. The CDR3 in this case is CASSVGQVREKLFF. The nucleotide sequence is given as TGTGCCAGCAGCGTAGGGCAGGTTCGGGAAAAACTGTTTTTT.